This T cell receptor (beta chain) derives from a study of human CD4 T cells and Enterobacteriaceae (dated by TCRdb to the early 2020s). A single count supports this clone. Its recognized antigen is unknown. No qualities accompany the bases; no much larger clone lies one base away. The paper's findings and limits, for the study overall: In ex vivo samples, clonotypes with broad cross-reactivity seemed more expanded than specific clonotypes, as 11 of 19 and about 65% of the roughly 34 fell within the top 5%. The only basis for inferring the reactivity of ex vivo clonotypes was matching nucleotide sequences to CFSE-low cultures from the same donors.

Memory CD4+ T cells, defined as all CD4+ cells other than CD45RA+CCR7+CD95- naive cells, were FACS-sorted on a FACSAria III to a purity of over 95%. Blood from healthy donors was obtained from blood donation centers in Switzerland. Positive selection with CD4 and CD14 magnetic microbeads was used to enrich total CD4+ T cells and monocytes. Before sorting, CD8+, CD14+, CD16+, CD56+, CD19+ and CD25-bright cells were excluded. To assess in vivo expansion of bacteria-reactive clonotypes, total memory CD4+ T cells from a couple of blood donors were sequenced directly ex vivo. Ficoll-Paque Plus was used to isolate peripheral blood mononuclear cells from donor blood. V and J are trimmed by 5 bases and 5 bases, and the gene matches miss 5 bases of the junction. CDR1 is given as LNHDA and CDR2 as SQIVND, both from the germline V gene (reference sequence). The CDR3 numbers 14 residues from cysteine through phenylalanine. Left in the record is the CDR3 DNA by itself, 42 bases read in frame from the first base.

The ex vivo total memory CD4+ samples were sequenced at deep level, which gave a detection sensitivity of one cell in 200,000. Genomic DNA was extracted from cell pellets with the QIAamp DNA Micro Kit, and its quantity and purity were checked by spectrophotometry. Amplification of TCR Vbeta CDR3 regions was performed with the immunoSEQ multiplex PCR assay. The amplicons were sequenced on the Illumina HiSeq platform. Retrieved sequences were 87 nucleotides long and contained the CDR3 region. Turning to the authors' computational methods: Each unique productive TCR Vbeta nucleotide sequence counted as a clonotype and was quantified by productive template frequency from ImmunoSEQ Analyzer V3.0. A threshold at the top 5th percentile of each frequency-ranked repertoire was used to define expanded clonotypes. Repertoire overlap was calculated as Chao-Jaccard using the R package fossil and displayed by nonmetric multidimensional scaling using the R package MASS. TCRdb's version of the immuneACCESS table is confined to in-frame rearrangements and falls short of the full clone set. An unresolved V gene accounts for under half of the shortfall where checked; the remainder is of unknown origin. V and J calls and clone size follow that table, whereas D and trimming were derived from the DNA. This sample lists around 26,000 clones; about four fifths were detected once. The ten top clones hold approximately 0.9% of the sample.

The TCR sequence derives from a human donor in good health. In this chain, TRBV19 is recombined with TRBJ2-5; TRBD1 matches 10 bases in the middle. The sample consisted of memory CD4+ T cells from blood. The sample's cell subset or site label, in plain terms: total memory CD4 T cells sorted directly ex vivo, unstimulated. The base sequence is TGTGCCAGTAGTTTCGGGACAGGGGTGGAGACCCAGTACTTC. The translation is CASSFGTGVETQYF. This CDR3, with the reference TRBV19 and TRBJ2-5 proteins standing in past its ends, gives the full variable domain DGGITQSPKYLFRKEGQNVTLSCEQNLNHDAMYWYRQDPGQGLRLIYYSQIVNDFQKGDIAEGYSVSREKKESFPLTVTSAQKNPTAFYLCASSFGTGVETQYFGPGTRLLVL.